This record looks at one T cell receptor beta chain sequence and its context. Its antigen is as yet unknown. Primers used in a second PCR of roughly 6 to 12 cycles were a sample-barcoded 5' primer and a J-beta primer mix. TCRdb itself ran the 5' RACE reads through MiXCR, one entry per CDR3 protein. The table records approximately 850,000 distinct CDR3 sequences, around 43% of them present only once. V gave up 5 bases and J gave up 6 bases, with 17 bases separating them. This CDR3 has 15 amino acids. Germline-derived CDR1 and CDR2 are MGHDK and SYGVNS. These data come from a study of blood T cells in healthy people across ages. Study information: Capture via template switching afforded approximately one barcoded beta molecule per two T cells. Study-level results: What prevented conclusive comparison of naive and antigen-experienced cells was that PBMCs were unsorted.

The sequenced sample was blood. The gene calls are TRBV25-1 and TRBJ2-1, with TRBD2 as a possible D gene (7 bases). The TCR was taken from a man between 60 and 75 years old in good health. The CDR3 region has the DNA TGTGCCAGCAGTCAATGGGGGGGGGCCCCCAATGAGCAGTTCTTC. This translates into CASSQWGGAPNEQFF.